This T cell receptor (beta chain) was identified in a study of blood T cell repertoires in COVID-19. All enrollees were about 18 to 89 years old and from under 25 US areas. Categorization into cohorts depended on clinical history that participants reported. Before being deemed recovered, Cohort 3 donors had two negative PCRs, clearance, or symptom resolution. In the source study's methods: Amplified reference gene primers provided the basis for estimating nucleated cell counts. The assay was immunoSEQ multiplex PCR, and TCRdb's table has in-frame clones only and misses some. The V and J calls and clone size are taken from that table; D and trimming were inferred from the DNA. The table has about 250,000 clones, 75% to 90% seen once. V was clipped by 3 bases and J by 2 bases; unmatched bases: 10. Germline V gene sequence: CDR1 MDHEN, CDR2 SYDVKM. There are 16 residues in the CDR3.

This sequence joins TRBV28 and TRBJ2-7; 7 bases align to TRBD1. The sample taken for sequencing was PBMCs or T cells enriched from blood (not recorded which). The TCR comes from a woman aged 18-30 years who had recovered from COVID-19. This chain's CDR3 is CASSLILRQGTYEQYF. The CDR3 region has the DNA TGTGCCAGCAGTTTGATCCTTAGACAGGGAACCTACGAGCAGTACTTC.